This TCR beta chain was captured by sequencing in a study of shared clonotypes between healthy human individuals. CD45RO negativity and positive selection for CCR7 defined naive CD8 cells, a population that excluded terminally differentiated effector memory CD45RA+ cells. Profiling relied on immunoSEQ multiplex PCR, and the TCRdb table lists in-frame clones only, not all of them. The sample records around 2,100,000 clones, approximately 94% being singletons. Germline V gene data show CDR1 as LNHDA and CDR2 as SQIVND (reference sequence). Trimming took off 3 bases at V and 4 bases at J, with 10 bases between the two ends. This CDR3 has 13 amino acids.

This TCR derives from a man in his late teens or twenties in good health. The sequenced sample consisted of naive CD8+ T cells sorted from blood. The chain employs TRBV19 and TRBJ2-7, with a possible D match to TRBD1 (5 bases). Here the CDR3 reads CASSIRTNYEQYF. The CDR3 DNA reads as TGTGCCAGTAGTATTCGGACAAATTACGAGCAGTACTTC. The full variable domain, its missing parts supplied by reference TRBV19 and TRBJ2-7, is DGGITQSPKYLFRKEGQNVTLSCEQNLNHDAMYWYRQDPGQGLRLIYYSQIVNDFQKGDIAEGYSVSREKKESFPLTVTSAQKNPTAFYLCASSIRTNYEQYFGPGTRLTVT.